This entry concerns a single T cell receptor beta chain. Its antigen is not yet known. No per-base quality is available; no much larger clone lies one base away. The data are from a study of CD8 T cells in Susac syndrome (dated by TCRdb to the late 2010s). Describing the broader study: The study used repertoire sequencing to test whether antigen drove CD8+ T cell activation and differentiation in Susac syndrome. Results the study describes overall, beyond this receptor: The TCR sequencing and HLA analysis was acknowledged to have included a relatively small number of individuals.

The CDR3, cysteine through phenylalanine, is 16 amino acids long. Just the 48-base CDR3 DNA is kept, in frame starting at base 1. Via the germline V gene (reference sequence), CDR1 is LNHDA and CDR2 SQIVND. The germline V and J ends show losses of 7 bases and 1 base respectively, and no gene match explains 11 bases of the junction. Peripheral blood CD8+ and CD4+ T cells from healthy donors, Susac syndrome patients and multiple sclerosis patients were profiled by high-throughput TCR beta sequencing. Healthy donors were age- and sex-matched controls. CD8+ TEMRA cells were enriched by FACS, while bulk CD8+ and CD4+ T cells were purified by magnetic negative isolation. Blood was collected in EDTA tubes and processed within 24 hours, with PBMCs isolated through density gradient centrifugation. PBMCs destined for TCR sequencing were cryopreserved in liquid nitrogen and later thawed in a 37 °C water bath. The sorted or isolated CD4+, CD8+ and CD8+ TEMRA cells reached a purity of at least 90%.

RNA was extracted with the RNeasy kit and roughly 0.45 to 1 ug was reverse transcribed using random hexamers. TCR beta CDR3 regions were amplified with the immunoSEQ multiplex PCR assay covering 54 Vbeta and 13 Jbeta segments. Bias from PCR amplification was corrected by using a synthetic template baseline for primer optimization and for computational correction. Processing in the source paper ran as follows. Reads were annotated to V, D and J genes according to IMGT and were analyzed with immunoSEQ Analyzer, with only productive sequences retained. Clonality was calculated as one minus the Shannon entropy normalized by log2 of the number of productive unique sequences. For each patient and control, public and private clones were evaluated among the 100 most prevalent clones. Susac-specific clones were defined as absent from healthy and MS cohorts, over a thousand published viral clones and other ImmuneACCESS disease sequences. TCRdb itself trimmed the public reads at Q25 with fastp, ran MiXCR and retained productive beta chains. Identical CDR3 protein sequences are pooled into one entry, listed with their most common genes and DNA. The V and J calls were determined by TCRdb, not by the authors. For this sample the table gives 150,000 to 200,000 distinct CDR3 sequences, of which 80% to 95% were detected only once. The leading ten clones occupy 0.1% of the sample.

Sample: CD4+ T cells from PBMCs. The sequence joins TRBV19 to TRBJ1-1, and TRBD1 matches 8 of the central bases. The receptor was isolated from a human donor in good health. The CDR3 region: CASMVGTGHQNTEAFF. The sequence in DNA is TGTGCCAGTATGGTAGGGACAGGCCACCAGAACACTGAAGCTTTCTTT.